This T cell receptor beta chain was recovered during a study of PD-1 blockade in classical Hodgkin lymphoma. The study's findings and limits: Baseline TCR diversity was reportedly lower in newly diagnosed patients than healthy donors.

Brentuximab vedotin exposure varied, and every patient relapsed after autologous stem cell transplantation. Remarks on this clone: Its antigen is unidentified.

Assay used: immunoSEQ multiplex PCR; TCRdb lists only in-frame clones, some missing. The sample has about 100,000 clones; roughly nine tenths are singletons. This CDR3 spans 14 amino acids. Germline loops: CDR1 KGHSH, CDR2 LQKENI. V lost 1 base to trimming and J lost 0 bases, with 3 bases between them. Sequencing used peripheral blood mononuclear cells (PBMCs), obtained before the second cycle of nivolumab. This TCR derives from a human donor with classical Hodgkin lymphoma. V is TRBV18 and J is TRBJ1-4; D unclear. CDR3 residues: CASSPQPTNEKLFF. The CDR3 DNA reads as TGTGCCAGCTCACCACAGCCAACTAATGAAAAACTGTTTTTT.